The text below deals with one T cell receptor beta chain. TEMRA cells underwent FACS enrichment and CD8+ and CD4+ T cells underwent negative isolation. RNA amounts of roughly 0.5 to 1 ug underwent reverse transcription with random hexamers. Amplification of TCR beta CDR3 was carried out by immunoSEQ multiplex PCR, which covered 54 Vbeta and 13 Jbeta segments. One entry per CDR3 protein results from TCRdb running MiXCR on the immunoSEQ multiplex PCR reads. The sample lists approximately 170,000 distinct CDR3 sequences, approximately 94% seen once, with 0.075% to 0.095% in the top ten. V lost 8 bases, J lost 0 bases, and 10 bases lay in between. CDR1 is MNHEY, CDR2 SMNVEV, per germline (reference sequence). This CDR3 has 13 residues. The data stem from a study of CD8 T cells in Susac syndrome.

The source is a human donor with multiple sclerosis. The sequenced sample consisted of CD4+ T cells from PBMCs. The chain has TRBV27 and TRBJ1-2, with D possibly matching TRBD1 (5 bases). This chain's CDR3 is CASGDLSNYGYTF. In DNA, the CDR3 is TGTGCCAGCGGGGACCTATCTAACTATGGCTACACCTTC.